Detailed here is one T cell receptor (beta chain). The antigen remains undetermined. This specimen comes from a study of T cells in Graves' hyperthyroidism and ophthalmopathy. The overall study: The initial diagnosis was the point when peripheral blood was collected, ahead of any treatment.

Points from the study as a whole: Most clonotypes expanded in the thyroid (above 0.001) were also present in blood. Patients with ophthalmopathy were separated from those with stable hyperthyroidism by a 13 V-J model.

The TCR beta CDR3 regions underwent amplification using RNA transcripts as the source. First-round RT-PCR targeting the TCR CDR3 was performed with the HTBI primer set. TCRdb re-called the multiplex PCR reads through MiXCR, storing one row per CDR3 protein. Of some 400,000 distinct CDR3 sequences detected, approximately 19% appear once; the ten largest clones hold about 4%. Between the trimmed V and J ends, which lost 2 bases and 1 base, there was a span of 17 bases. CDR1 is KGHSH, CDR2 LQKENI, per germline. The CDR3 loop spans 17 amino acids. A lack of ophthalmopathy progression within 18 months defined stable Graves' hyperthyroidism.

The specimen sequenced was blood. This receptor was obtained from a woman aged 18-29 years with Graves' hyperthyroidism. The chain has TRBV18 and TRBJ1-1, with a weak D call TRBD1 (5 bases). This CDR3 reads CASSPSLGPGRNTEAFF. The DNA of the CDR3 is TGTGCCAGCTCACCATCGTTGGGACCAGGACGGAACACTGAAGCTTTCTTT.